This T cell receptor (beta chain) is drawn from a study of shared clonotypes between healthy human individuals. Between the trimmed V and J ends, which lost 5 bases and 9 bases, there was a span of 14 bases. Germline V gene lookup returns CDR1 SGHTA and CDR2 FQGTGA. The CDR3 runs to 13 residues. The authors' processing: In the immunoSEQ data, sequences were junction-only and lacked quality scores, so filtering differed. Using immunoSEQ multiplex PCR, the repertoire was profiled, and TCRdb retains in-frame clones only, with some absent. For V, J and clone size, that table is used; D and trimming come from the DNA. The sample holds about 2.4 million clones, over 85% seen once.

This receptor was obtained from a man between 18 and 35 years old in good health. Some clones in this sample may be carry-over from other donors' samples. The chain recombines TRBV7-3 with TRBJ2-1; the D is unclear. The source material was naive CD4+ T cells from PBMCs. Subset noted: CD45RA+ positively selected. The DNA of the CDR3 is TGTGCCAGCAGCCTTAGGCAGACGGGTGAGCAGTTCTTC. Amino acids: CASSLRQTGEQFF.